A selection of T cell receptor beta chains follows, all from one sample in a study of STAT5B mutations in CD4+ large granular lymphocyte leukemia. Here immunoSEQ multiplex PCR was the method, and the copy in TCRdb shows in-frame clones only, minus some. The data show approximately 32,000 clones, 69% seen once. Sequenced material: CD4+ T cells from blood buffy coats. The origin of the receptors is a human donor in good health. The CDR3 runs from the conserved cysteine through the conserved F or W.

CDR3aa,v_gene,j_gene
CSARTQYGYTF,TRBV20-1,TRBJ1-2
CASSHRQGVNYGYTF,TRBV7-8,TRBJ1-2
CASSEALLYQTGTYEQYF,TRBV2,TRBJ2-7
CAWFPQGLTNYGYTF,TRBV30,TRBJ1-2
CATSRGQGSGWAQYF,TRBV15,TRBJ2-5
CASSPVYGTDTQYF,TRBV18,TRBJ2-3
CASSLVLAGARDTQYF,TRBV5-1,TRBJ2-3
CASSQSRGDGTGELFF,TRBV4-3,TRBJ2-2
CATRENTGELFF,TRBV5-1,TRBJ2-2
CASSQESLGGGRETQYF,TRBV4-1,TRBJ2-5
CASSEAGQGRTEAFF,TRBV2,TRBJ1-1
CASSPLGAGVYEKLFF,TRBV28,TRBJ1-4
CASMVFDVLTF,TRBV2,TRBJ2-6
CASSPTGVGGYTF,TRBV7-2,TRBJ1-2
CASSWDRSSYNSPLHF,TRBV10-1,TRBJ1-6
CAWSRGFGNQPQHF,TRBV30,TRBJ1-5
CASSEYNPNTGELFF,TRBV6-1,TRBJ2-2
CSVTTGPGGNEKLFF,TRBV29-1,TRBJ1-4
CASSPRDRGFEQYF,TRBV7-2,TRBJ2-7
CATSRDQEPASYTF,TRBV15,TRBJ1-2
CASSYTGETQYF,TRBV7-9,TRBJ2-5
CASSYLAGNYEQYF,TRBV6-6,TRBJ2-7
CASSSGQTGGTF,TRBV5-1,TRBJ1-2
CASSFSPEYGYTF,TRBV5-6,TRBJ1-2
CASSSPRTGGNEQFF,TRBV7-7,TRBJ2-1
CASSERIRGYTF,TRBV7-2,TRBJ1-2
CASSPPSGGAEEQYF,TRBV6-5,TRBJ2-7
CASSPRTVNTGELFF,TRBV5-1,TRBJ2-2
CATSAESYTSTDTQYF,TRBV15,TRBJ2-3
CSATPAGEQFF,TRBV20-1,TRBJ2-1
CASSLGTNIQYF,TRBV7-2,TRBJ2-4
CATSRDLVSPGELFF,TRBV15,TRBJ2-2
CASSRGQVFYEQYF,TRBV7-2,TRBJ2-7
CASRPTWFDGYTF,TRBV6-6,TRBJ1-2
CASSIESSGANVLTF,TRBV19,TRBJ2-6
CASSLRASHNEQFF,TRBV7-9,TRBJ2-1
CASSYHPSGEYEQYF,TRBV6-5,TRBJ2-7
CASSYRGQINYGYTF,TRBV6-5,TRBJ1-2
CASSSPGQGVQETQYF,TRBV5-4,TRBJ2-5
CASSEGNQPQHF,TRBV25-1,TRBJ1-5
CASSLAATLNTEAFF,TRBV5-1,TRBJ1-1
CASSLRASGGTGPGNTIYF,TRBV7-2,TRBJ1-3
CASSYLGLGGKTQYF,TRBV6-5,TRBJ2-5
CSARLNTEAFF,TRBV20-1,TRBJ1-1
CASSLGVSGELFF,TRBV7-3,TRBJ2-2
CASSQGTGVSEAFF,TRBV14,TRBJ1-1
CATTQGGGRSYGYTF,TRBV6-5,TRBJ1-2
CASSQGGLAWDTQYF,TRBV4-2,TRBJ2-3
CASSFNGVEQFF,TRBV7-2,TRBJ2-1
CASSHPTSGQETQYF,TRBV4-3,TRBJ2-5
CASSFDRVANYGYTF,TRBV7-2,TRBJ1-2
CASSLETESSYEQYF,TRBV5-5,TRBJ2-7
CASSAGAGLAETQYF,TRBV9,TRBJ2-5
CASSLALVLGGASTDTQYF,TRBV7-7,TRBJ2-3
CASSSGSRNPYEQYF,TRBV10-1,TRBJ2-7
CASSLGWGAAYEQYF,TRBV5-1,TRBJ2-7